The rows below give T cell receptor beta chains drawn from one sample of a study of T-cell memory formation after mild COVID-19. One entry per CDR3 protein results from TCRdb running MiXCR on the 5' RACE reads. The sample comprises around 140,000 distinct CDR3 sequences, 15% to 20% of which are singletons, and 2% to 2.5% rests with the top ten. Specimen: PBMCs or a T cell subset sorted from them (not recorded which). The origin of the receptors is an adult woman who had mild COVID-19 (a few samples of this study predate the infection). Cell type and time point are not known. The conserved cysteine and the conserved F or W are not part of the CDR3 here. The D gene is left open where the match is weak.

J,length,D,V,CDR3
TRBJ2-1,14,TRBD2,TRBV30,AWSPSRTSGINEQF
TRBJ1-2,12,NA,TRBV19,ASRDPGRNYGYT
TRBJ2-1,12,NA,TRBV5-1,ASSSGTSTNEQF
TRBJ2-1,14,NA,TRBV5-1,ASSFRPGTGNNEQF
TRBJ1-5,12,NA,TRBV5-5,ASSFSSSNQPQH
TRBJ2-2,13,NA,TRBV6-6,ASSYIGSNTGELF
TRBJ1-6,12,NA,TRBV20-1,SASDRRNNSPLH
TRBJ1-2,13,NA,TRBV20-1,SAKEGRGANYGYT
TRBJ1-2,12,NA,TRBV29-1,SVEAEFGHYGYT
TRBJ1-1,10,NA,TRBV24-1,ATSDPDTEAF
TRBJ1-6,12,NA,TRBV20-1,SAREAPGESPLH
TRBJ2-5,16,TRBD2,TRBV27,ASSYAALAGVGGETQY
TRBJ2-7,12,TRBD1,TRBV20-1,SARDRQGSYEQY
TRBJ1-2,12,NA,TRBV3-1,ASSQAHMNYGYT
TRBJ2-7,11,NA,TRBV6-1,ASRRPGSYEQY
TRBJ2-5,13,TRBD1,TRBV24-1,ATSEAGTAKETQY
TRBJ2-3,13,TRBD2,TRBV7-3,ASSRGLAYTDTQY
TRBJ2-3,15,TRBD2,TRBV4-2,ASSQAPGLAGEATQY
TRBJ2-3,12,TRBD2,TRBV7-2,ASSTGLVGDTQY
TRBJ1-5,12,NA,TRBV20-1,SARTDMSNQPQH
TRBJ2-7,13,TRBD1,TRBV10-3,AISGGQGYNYEQY
TRBJ2-3,18,TRBD1,TRBV7-6,ASSLIVGTGVPRPTDTQY
TRBJ2-5,12,NA,TRBV14,ASSQDEGQETQY
TRBJ2-7,13,TRBD2,TRBV28,ASSVSGRGGYEQY
TRBJ1-2,12,NA,TRBV10-3,AISADTTNYGYT
TRBJ2-3,12,NA,TRBV3-1,ASSVRLVGDTQY
TRBJ2-3,17,TRBD2,TRBV5-1,ASSLAGGTSGAVGDTQY
TRBJ2-1,15,NA,TRBV15,ATSSLQGARFYNEQF
TRBJ1-4,13,TRBD1,TRBV7-2,ASSSQTGVNEKLF
TRBJ2-4,15,NA,TRBV21-1,ASSKGYQGRAENIQY
TRBJ1-5,14,NA,TRBV6-2/TRBV6-3,ASSYLGARSNQPQH
TRBJ2-2,12,TRBD1,TRBV12-3/TRBV12-4,ASSLTGGPGELF
TRBJ2-7,13,TRBD2,TRBV12-3/TRBV12-4,ASSLGLAGGYEQY
TRBJ2-3,11,NA,TRBV25-1,ASSMGRTDTQY
TRBJ2-3,13,NA,TRBV9,ASSVGIDGGNTQY